This note documents a single TCR beta chain sequence. The source of the sample is a study of T cell clones after liver transplantation. In the study overall: A pre-transplant mixed lymphocyte reaction with TCRbeta sequencing defined graft-donor-reactive clones followed in post-transplant blood.

Assay: immunoSEQ multiplex PCR; the TCRdb copy retains only in-frame clones and omits some. The sample carries tens of thousands of clones, approximately 84% recorded once. The CDR3 has 15 amino acids. Germline values: CDR1 MNHNY, CDR2 SVGAGI (reference sequence). V lost 2 bases and J lost 3; bases outside the gene matches: 3. Sample: CD4+ T cells from blood, taken before liver transplant. The clonotype originates from a human donor who received a liver transplant. The genes are TRBV6-6 and TRBJ2-7, with TRBD1 matching over 11 bases. CDR3 coding DNA: TGTGCCAGCAGTTACCGGGGGACAGGGGGCTACGAGCAGTACTTC. This sequence encodes CASSYRGTGGYEQYF.